A single sample gave rise to the 27 T cell receptor beta chains below, sequenced in a study of blood T cell repertoires in COVID-19. Profiled with immunoSEQ multiplex PCR; TCRdb holds only in-frame clones, not every one. The table records roughly 61,000 clones, 70% to 75% of them present only once. The sample was peripheral blood. These TCRs come from a woman in her 70s with acute or convalescent COVID-19.

V is TRBV9 and J is TRBJ2-1; 10 nucleotides line up with TRBD1. This CDR3 is 14 amino acids long. Germline V gene sequence: CDR1 SGDLS, CDR2 YYNGEE. J was trimmed by 9 bases and V by 4 bases; bases with no gene match: 7. CDR3 DNA: TGTGCCAGCAGCTTCCAGACAGGGGGCAGTGAGCAGTTCTTC. As protein: CASSFQTGGSEQFF.

The genes are TRBV5-6 and TRBJ1-5, with TRBD1 matching 7 bases. Germline trimming cut 3 bases from V and 4 bases from J; bases unmatched to any gene: 4. CDR1 is SGHDT and CDR2 is YYEEEE in the germline V gene. There are 14 residues in the CDR3. The CDR3 loop reads CASSSTGLNQPQHF. The CDR3 nucleotides are TGTGCCAGCAGCTCGACAGGGCTAAATCAGCCCCAGCATTTT. The variable domain in full, completed from reference TRBV5-6 and TRBJ1-5, reads DAGVTQSPTHLIKTRGQQVTLRCSPKSGHDTVSWYQQALGQGPQFIFQYYEEEERQRGNFPDRFSGHQFPNYSSELNVNALLLGDSALYLCASSSTGLNQPQHFGDGTRLSIL.

Only one count was recorded for this clone. The V gene is TRBV11-2, the J gene TRBJ2-7, with TRBD1 matching 7 bases. V shed 7 bases, J shed 2 bases, and the junction held 11 bases outside the gene matches. This CDR3 is built from 15 residues. Germline CDR1 is SGHAT and CDR2 is FQNNGV. The DNA of the CDR3 is TGTGCCAGCACTATCCCGAGTCAGGGGGCCTACGAGCAGTACTTC. Its protein product is CASTIPSQGAYEQYF.

The V and J genes are TRBV6-5 and TRBJ1-1, with 12 bases aligning to TRBD1. This CDR3 comprises 14 residues. Germline values: CDR1 MNHEY, CDR2 SVGAGI. J was trimmed by 6 bases and V by 5 bases; bases with no gene match: 4. CDR3 DNA sequence: TGTGCCAGCAGTCCGGGACAGGGGGCATCTGAAGCTTTCTTT. Amino acid sequence: CASSPGQGASEAFF.

The genes are TRBV3-1 (or the pseudogene TRBV3-2) and TRBJ1-5; TRBD1 might be the D (5 bases). This CDR3 is built from 16 residues. Germline CDR1 is LGHDT and CDR2 is YNNKEL (reference sequence). Trimming stripped 1 base from V and 2 bases from J, with 12 bases between. The CDR3 DNA follows: TGTGCCAGCAGCCAAGCCCAGGGCGGCGGCAATCAGCCCCAGCATTTT. Protein product: CASSQAQGGGNQPQHF.

The chain is built from TRBV5-1 and TRBJ2-1; 12 bases align to TRBD2. This CDR3 has 20 residues. The germline V gene has CDR1 SGHRS and CDR2 YFSETQ. V lost 0 bases and J lost 1; bases outside the gene matches: 11. In DNA form, the CDR3 reads TGCGCCAGCAGCTTGGTATCCCTAGCTAGCGGGGGGGCTTCCTACAATGAGCAGTTCTTC. Residues: CASSLVSLASGGASYNEQFF.

This chain uses TRBV3-1 (or the pseudogene TRBV3-2) with TRBJ2-7; D gene ambiguous. The CDR3 spans 11 residues. Germline assignment: CDR1 LGHDT and CDR2 YNNKEL (reference sequence). The V end was cut by 6 bases, the J end by 4 bases, with 7 bases between. CDR3 coding DNA: TGTGCCAGCAGTGGTGCGTACGAGCAGTACTTC. Translating it yields CASSGAYEQYF.

This clone was detected many times. The V and J genes are TRBV9 and TRBJ1-4, with TRBD1 as a possible D gene (6 bases). Germline-derived CDR1 and CDR2 are SGDLS and YYNGEE. V was cut by 4 bases and J by 1 base, with 11 bases left in between. The CDR3 contains 15 residues. CDR3 loop: CASSPGVGTNEKLFF. As DNA, the CDR3 is TGTGCCAGCAGCCCAGGGGTCGGAACTAATGAAAAACTGTTTTTT.

This clone was counted ten times or more. The rearrangement joins TRBV7-2 to TRBJ2-7; TRBD1 is a possible D gene (5 bases). The CDR3 sequence is 13 residues long. The germline CDR1 and CDR2 sequences are SGHTA and FQGNSA. V was clipped by 4 bases and J by 6 bases, with 13 bases between them. CDR3 coding DNA: TGTGCCAGCAGCTACAGTCAGGGCAGCGAGCAGTACTTC. This sequence encodes CASSYSQGSEQYF. The full variable domain, its missing parts supplied by reference TRBV7-2 and TRBJ2-7, is GAGVSQSPSNKVTEKGKDVELRCDPISGHTALYWYRQSLGQGLEFLIYFQGNSAPDKSGLPSDRFSAERTGGSVSTLTIQRTQQEDSAVYLCASSYSQGSEQYFGPGTRLTVT.

The chain has TRBV5-4 and TRBJ1-2; no clear D gene. The V and J ends lost 4 bases and 5 bases respectively, with 12 bases between them. There are 13 residues in the CDR3. Germline values: CDR1 SGHNT, CDR2 YYREEE (reference sequence). CDR3 sequence: CASSPERWYGYTF. The CDR3, as DNA: TGTGCCAGCAGCCCGGAGCGGTGGTATGGCTACACCTTC.

The chain employs TRBV2 and TRBJ1-1; no clear D. In germline, CDR1 is SNHLY, CDR2 FYNNEI. V was trimmed by 7 bases and J by 1 base, leaving 19 bases between them. The CDR3 runs 16 residues. The CDR3 sequence is CASIPVPFVQNTEAFF. The CDR3 DNA reads as TGTGCCAGCATACCGGTCCCTTTTGTTCAGAACACTGAAGCTTTCTTT.

The V and J genes are TRBV9 and TRBJ2-3; D is perhaps TRBD1 (6 bases). Germline CDR1 SGDLS, CDR2 YYNGEE. The V end was cut by 5 bases, the J end by 2 bases, with 15 bases between. This CDR3 has 15 residues. The CDR3 sequence: CASSHREFYTDTQYF. The CDR3 bases are TGTGCCAGCAGTCACAGGGAATTTTACACAGATACGCAGTATTTT.

V is TRBV5-6 and J is TRBJ1-1, with TRBD1 identical over 7 bases. The ends lost 2 bases at V and 0 bases at J; junction bases unmatched: 7. This CDR3 spans 16 amino acids. The V gene's germline CDR1 is SGHDT and CDR2 YYEEEE. Written as DNA, the CDR3 is TGTGCCAGCAGCTTCGGACAGGTCCGTATGAACACTGAAGCTTTCTTT. This codes for CASSFGQVRMNTEAFF.

The CDR3 DNA reads as TGTGCCAGCAGAGGACAGGGTTTGGGGGAAAAACTGTTTTTT. This codes for CASRGQGLGEKLFF. The V call is TRBV2, the J call TRBJ1-4; the match to TRBD1 covers 8 bases. From germline, CDR1 is SNHLY and CDR2 FYNNEI. The V gene end was trimmed by 6 bases and the J gene end by 8 bases; junction bases not matched to a gene: 8. This CDR3 has 14 residues.

There are a few counts of this clone. The V gene is TRBV3-1 (or the pseudogene TRBV3-2), the J gene TRBJ1-2, with 9 bases matching TRBD1. The J segment lost 5 bases and the V segment lost 0 bases, leaving 7 bases of the junction unmatched. Germline loops: CDR1 LGHDT, CDR2 YNNKEL (reference sequence). The CDR3 loop spans 16 amino acids. CDR3 sequence: CASSQERDRVVYGYTF. Here the CDR3 DNA reads TGTGCCAGCAGCCAAGAGAGGGACAGGGTCGTTTATGGCTACACCTTC.

This sequence joins TRBV12-3 or TRBV12-4 and TRBJ1-1; D is unclear. V was clipped by 2 bases and J by 11 bases, with 12 bases between them. The CDR3 sequence is 12 residues long. CDR3 coding DNA: TGTGCCAGCAGTTTATTAGAAGCGGGGGCTTTCTTT. Amino acids: CASSLLEAGAFF.

This clone occurred a few times. The chain has TRBV6-5 and TRBJ2-1; tentative D call: TRBD1 (6 bases). CDR1 and CDR2 from the germline V gene are MNHEY and SVGAGI. The CDR3 runs to 16 residues. V gave up 0 bases and J gave up 5 bases, with 14 bases separating them. CDR3: CASSYSKRGSNNEQFF. CDR3 coding DNA: TGTGCCAGCAGTTACTCGAAAAGGGGGTCGAACAATGAGCAGTTCTTC.

This clone came up a few times. The V gene is TRBV9, the J gene TRBJ2-5; 7 bases align to TRBD2. CDR3 length: 12 residues. CDR1 and CDR2 (germline): SGDLS, YYNGEE. Trimming took 3 bases from V and 4 from J; bases not matched to a gene: 0. For the CDR3, the DNA is TGTGCCAGCAGCGCGGGGGGAGAGACCCAGTACTTC. This codes for CASSAGGETQYF.

The V and J genes are TRBV4-2 and TRBJ2-7, with D perhaps TRBD1 (6 bases). V was trimmed by 0 bases and J by 2 bases, leaving 14 bases between them. This CDR3 comprises 16 residues. The V gene's germline CDR1 is LGHNA and CDR2 YNFKEQ. CDR3 residues: CASSQEYGQFTYEQYF. The CDR3 nucleotides read TGTGCCAGCAGCCAAGAATACGGACAGTTTACCTACGAGCAGTACTTC.

This sequence joins TRBV13 and TRBJ1-1; 11 bases map to TRBD1. The V gene's germline CDR1 is PRHDT and CDR2 FYEKMQ (reference sequence). The junction had 5 bases not matched to a gene; V was cut back by 5 bases and J by 0 bases. There are 16 residues in the CDR3. CDR3 sequence (DNA): TGTGCCAGCAGCAAGGACAGGGGGCGCCTGAACACTGAAGCTTTCTTT. This encodes CASSKDRGRLNTEAFF.

This chain links TRBV4-2 with TRBJ1-4, with D possibly being TRBD1 (5 bases). This CDR3 is built from 15 residues. The ends were cut back, 7 bases at V and 0 bases at J, with 12 bases in the middle. The germline V gene has CDR1 LGHNA and CDR2 YNFKEQ. CDR3 protein: CASTPRGTTNEKLFF. The CDR3 DNA follows: TGTGCCAGCACCCCTCGGGGGACAACTAATGAAAAACTGTTTTTT.

The sample holds a few counts of this clone. The CDR3 nucleotides read TGTGCCAGCAGCCCGGGACAACCCCCGAAAGAGACCCAGTACTTC. Translating it yields CASSPGQPPKETQYF. The J gene is TRBJ2-5, the V gene TRBV7-7; tentatively, D is TRBD1 (6 bases). The CDR3 covers 15 residues. V was cut by 5 bases and J by 3 bases, with 16 bases left in between. CDR1 and CDR2 from the germline V gene are SSHAT and FNYEAQ (reference sequence).

The V gene is TRBV7-8, the J gene TRBJ1-2, with D maybe TRBD1 (5 bases). The germline gives CDR1 SGHVS, CDR2 FQNEAQ. The V and J ends lost 6 bases and 4 bases respectively, with 12 bases between them. There are 13 residues in the CDR3. CDR3 nucleotide sequence: TGTGCCAGCAGTCCCGACAGCTTCTATGGCTACACCTTC. It encodes CASSPDSFYGYTF.

The chain links TRBV6-5 to TRBJ1-2; TRBD1 aligns across 8 bases. CDR3 length equals 12 residues. Trimming took 11 bases from V and 6 from J; bases not matched to a gene: 8. The germline V gene has CDR1 MNHEY and CDR2 SVGAGI. The CDR3 here is CAGDRGGNGYTF. In DNA, the CDR3 is TGTGCCGGTGACAGGGGAGGGAATGGCTACACCTTC.

The J gene is TRBJ2-3, the V gene TRBV24-1, with 8 bases identical to TRBD2. This CDR3 has 14 residues. The V gene end was trimmed by 7 bases and the J gene end by 4 bases; junction bases not matched to a gene: 6. Germline-derived CDR1 and CDR2 are KGHDR and SFDVKD. CDR3 region: CATSEAGGPDTQYF. CDR3 coding DNA: TGTGCCACCAGCGAGGCGGGGGGCCCAGATACGCAGTATTTT.

V gene TRBV30 combines with J gene TRBJ1-1; possibly TRBD1 for D (5 bases). V shed 3 bases and J shed 1 base, with 9 bases lying between them. The CDR3 spans 13 residues. Germline V lookup: CDR1 GTSNPN, CDR2 SVGIG (reference sequence). In DNA form, the CDR3 reads TGTGCCTGGAGGGGGGGGACGAACACTGAAGCTTTCTTT. The encoded protein is CAWRGGTNTEAFF.

The chain carries TRBV18 and TRBJ2-7; the D is unclear. This CDR3 is 12 amino acids long. Trimming removed 2 bases from V and 3 bases from J, with 5 bases in between. Germline-derived CDR1 and CDR2 are KGHSH and LQKENI. Here the CDR3 reads CASSPIGYEQYF. CDR3 DNA sequence: TGTGCCAGCTCACCAATCGGCTACGAGCAGTACTTC.